The source of this T cell receptor beta chain is a study of monozygotic twins with inflammatory bowel disease. Germline V gives CDR1 GTSNPN, CDR2 SVGIG (reference sequence). This CDR3 is 14 amino acids long. TCRdb derives one entry per CDR3 protein from the 5' RACE reads, leaving out DNA. The specimen's table records fewer than 350,000 distinct CDR3 sequences. Findings and limits, study-wide: Twin concordance left repertoire similarity unchanged, with limited power a possible explanation for this lack of difference.

In regard to this clonotype: The antigen remains unidentified.

The sequencing input was blood. The receptor was derived from a human donor with ulcerative colitis or Crohn's disease, or a healthy co-twin of an affected twin (not recorded which). The chain links TRBV30 to TRBJ2-1; TCRdb lists TRBD1, though no DNA is available to test this call. CDR3 protein: CAWGTGVGDNEQFF.